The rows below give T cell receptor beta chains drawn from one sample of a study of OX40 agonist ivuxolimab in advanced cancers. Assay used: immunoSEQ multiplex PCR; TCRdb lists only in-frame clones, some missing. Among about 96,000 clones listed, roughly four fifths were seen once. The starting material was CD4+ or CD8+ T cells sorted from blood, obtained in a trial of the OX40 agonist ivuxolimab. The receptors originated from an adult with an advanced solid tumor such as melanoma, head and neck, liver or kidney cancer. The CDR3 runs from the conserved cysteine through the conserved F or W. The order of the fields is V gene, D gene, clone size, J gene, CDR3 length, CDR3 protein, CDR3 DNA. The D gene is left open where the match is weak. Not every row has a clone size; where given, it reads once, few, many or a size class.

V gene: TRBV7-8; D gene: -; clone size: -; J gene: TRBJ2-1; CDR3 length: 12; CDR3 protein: CASTSQWDEQFF; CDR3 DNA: TGTGCCAGCACCTCACAATGGGATGAGCAGTTCTTC
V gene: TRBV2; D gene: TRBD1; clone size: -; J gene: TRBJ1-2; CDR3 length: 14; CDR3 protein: CASIGDRVDYGYTF; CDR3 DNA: TGTGCCAGCATCGGGGACAGGGTGGACTATGGCTACACCTTC
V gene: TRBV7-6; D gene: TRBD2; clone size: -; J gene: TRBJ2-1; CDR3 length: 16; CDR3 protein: CASSPGGSSSYNEQFF; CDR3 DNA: TGTGCCAGCAGCCCTGGCGGGAGTAGCTCCTACAATGAGCAGTTCTTC
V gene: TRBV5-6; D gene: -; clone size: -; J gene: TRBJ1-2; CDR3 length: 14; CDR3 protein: CASSRDRRVRGYTF; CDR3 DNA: TGTGCCAGCAGCCGGGACCGACGAGTTAGGGGCTACACCTTC
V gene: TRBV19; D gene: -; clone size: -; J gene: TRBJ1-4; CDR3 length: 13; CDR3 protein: CASSTTETAKLFF; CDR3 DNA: TGTGCCAGTAGTACCACAGAAACTGCTAAACTGTTTTTT
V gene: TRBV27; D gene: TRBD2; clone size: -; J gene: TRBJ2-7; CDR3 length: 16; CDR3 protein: CASSFNSLAGTYEQYF; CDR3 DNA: TGTGCCAGCAGTTTTAACTCACTAGCGGGAACGTACGAGCAGTACTTC
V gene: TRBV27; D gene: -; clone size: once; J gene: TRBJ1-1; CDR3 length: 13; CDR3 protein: CASSLGLNTEAFF; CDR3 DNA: TGTGCCAGCAGTTTAGGCCTGAACACTGAAGCTTTCTTT
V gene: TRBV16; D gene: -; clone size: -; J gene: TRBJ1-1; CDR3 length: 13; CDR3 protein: CASSQFMNTEAFF; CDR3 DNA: TGTGCCAGCAGCCAATTTATGAACACTGAAGCTTTCTTT
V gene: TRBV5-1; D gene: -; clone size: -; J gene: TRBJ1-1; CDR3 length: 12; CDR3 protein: CASSSGNTEAFF; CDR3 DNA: TGCGCCAGCAGCTCCGGGAACACTGAAGCTTTCTTT
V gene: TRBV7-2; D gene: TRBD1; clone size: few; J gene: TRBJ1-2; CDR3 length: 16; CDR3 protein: CASSLSPTRGQGGYTF; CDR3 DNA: TGTGCCAGCAGCTTAAGCCCTACGAGGGGGCAAGGTGGCTACACCTTC
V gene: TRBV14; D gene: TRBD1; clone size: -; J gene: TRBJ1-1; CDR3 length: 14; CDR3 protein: CASSWTGANTEAFF; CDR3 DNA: TGTGCCAGCAGCTGGACAGGGGCGAACACTGAAGCTTTCTTT
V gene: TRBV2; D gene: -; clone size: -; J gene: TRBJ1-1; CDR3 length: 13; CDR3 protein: CASSDSRTQRVFF; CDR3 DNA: TGTGCCAGCAGTGACAGCAGGACGCAGCGGGTTTTCTTT
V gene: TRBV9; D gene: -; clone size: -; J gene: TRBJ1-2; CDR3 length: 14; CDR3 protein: CASSGGGANYGYTF; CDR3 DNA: TGTGCCAGCAGCGGAGGCGGAGCTAACTATGGCTACACCTTC
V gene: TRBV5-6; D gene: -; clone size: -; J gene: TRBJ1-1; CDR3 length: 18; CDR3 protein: CASSLGGRGGGGNTEAFF; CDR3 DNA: TGTGCCAGCAGCTTGGGCGGGCGGGGCGGAGGCGGGAACACTGAAGCTTTCTTT
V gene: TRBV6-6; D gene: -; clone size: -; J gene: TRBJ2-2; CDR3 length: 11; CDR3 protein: CASTSPGELFF; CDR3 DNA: TGTGCCAGCACTTCCCCCGGGGAGCTGTTTTTT
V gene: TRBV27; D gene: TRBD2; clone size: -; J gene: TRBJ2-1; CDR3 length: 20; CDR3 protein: CASSPRKISGINLAYNEQFF; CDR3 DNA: TGTGCCAGCAGTCCTAGGAAGATTAGCGGGATTAACCTTGCCTACAATGAGCAGTTCTTC
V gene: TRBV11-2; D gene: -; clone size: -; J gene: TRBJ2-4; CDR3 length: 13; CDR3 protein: CASSFEAANIQYF; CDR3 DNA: TGTGCCAGCAGCTTCGAAGCGGCGAACATTCAGTACTTC
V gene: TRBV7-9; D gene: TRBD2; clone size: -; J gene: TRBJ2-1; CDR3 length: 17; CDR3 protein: CASSPSTSGRAGNEQFF; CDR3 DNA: TGTGCCAGCAGCCCATCGACTAGCGGGAGGGCCGGCAATGAGCAGTTCTTC
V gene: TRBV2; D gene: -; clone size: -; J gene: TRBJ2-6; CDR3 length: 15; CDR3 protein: CAVHRSPGGANVLTF; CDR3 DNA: TGTGCCGTCCACAGGTCCCCAGGTGGGGCCAACGTCCTGACTTTC
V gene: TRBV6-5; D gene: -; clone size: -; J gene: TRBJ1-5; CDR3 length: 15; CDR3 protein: CASSYSGDPNQPQHF; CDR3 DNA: TGTGCCAGCAGTTACTCGGGGGACCCCAATCAGCCCCAGCATTTT
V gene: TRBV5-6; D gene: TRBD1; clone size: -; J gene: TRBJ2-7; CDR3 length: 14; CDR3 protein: CASSLPGQGTEQYF; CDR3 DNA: TGTGCCAGCAGCTTACCGGGACAGGGTACCGAGCAGTACTTC
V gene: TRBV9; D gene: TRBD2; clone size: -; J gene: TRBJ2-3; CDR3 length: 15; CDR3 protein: CASSGSGGSTDTQYF; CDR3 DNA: TGTGCCAGCAGCGGATCGGGGGGGAGCACAGATACGCAGTATTTT
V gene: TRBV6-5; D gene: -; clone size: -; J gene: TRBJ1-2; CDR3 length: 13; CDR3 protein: CASSSGTDYGYTF; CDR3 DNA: TGTGCCAGCAGTTCCGGGACGGACTATGGCTACACCTTC
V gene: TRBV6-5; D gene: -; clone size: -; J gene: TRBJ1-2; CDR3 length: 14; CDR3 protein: CASSYSRVGYGYTF; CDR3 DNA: TGTGCCAGCAGTTACTCGAGGGTCGGGTATGGCTACACCTTC
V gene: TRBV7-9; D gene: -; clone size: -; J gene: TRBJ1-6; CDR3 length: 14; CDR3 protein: CASSLWTVNSPLHF; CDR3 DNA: TGTGCCAGCAGCCTCTGGACGGTTAATTCACCCCTCCACTTT
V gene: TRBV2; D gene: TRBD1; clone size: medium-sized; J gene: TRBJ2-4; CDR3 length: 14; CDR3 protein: CASSTGQGIDIQYF; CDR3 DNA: TGTGCCAGCAGTACGGGACAGGGGATCGACATTCAGTACTTC
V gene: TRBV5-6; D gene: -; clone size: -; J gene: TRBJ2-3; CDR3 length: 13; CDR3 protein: CASSFVQSDTQYF; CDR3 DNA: TGTGCCAGCAGCTTCGTCCAGTCAGATACGCAGTATTTT
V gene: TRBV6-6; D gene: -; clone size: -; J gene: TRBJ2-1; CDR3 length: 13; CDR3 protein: CASSTMRYNEQFF; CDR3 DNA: TGTGCCAGCTCAACGATGCGCTACAATGAGCAGTTCTTC
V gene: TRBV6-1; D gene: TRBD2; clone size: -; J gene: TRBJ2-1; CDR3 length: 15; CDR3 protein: CASSPTSGRSNEQFF; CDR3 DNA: TGTGCCAGCAGTCCGACTAGCGGGAGGTCAAATGAGCAGTTCTTC
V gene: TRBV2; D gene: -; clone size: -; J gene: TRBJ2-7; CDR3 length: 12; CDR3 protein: CACSGEAYEQYF; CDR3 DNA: TGTGCCTGCAGTGGGGAAGCCTACGAGCAGTACTTC
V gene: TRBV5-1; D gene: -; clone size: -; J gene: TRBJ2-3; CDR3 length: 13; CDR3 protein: CASSFEGTDTQYF; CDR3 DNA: TGCGCCAGCAGCTTTGAAGGTACAGATACGCAGTATTTT
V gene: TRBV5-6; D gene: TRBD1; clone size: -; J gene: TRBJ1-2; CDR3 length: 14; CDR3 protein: CASSLDRVSAGYTF; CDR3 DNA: TGTGCCAGCAGCTTAGACAGGGTAAGCGCTGGCTACACCTTC
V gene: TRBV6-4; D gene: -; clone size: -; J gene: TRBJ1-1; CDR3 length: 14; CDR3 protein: CASSVDSWNTEAFF; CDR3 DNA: TGTGCCAGCAGTGTGGACAGCTGGAACACTGAAGCTTTCTTT
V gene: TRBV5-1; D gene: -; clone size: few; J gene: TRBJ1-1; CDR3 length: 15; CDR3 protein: CASSLDSIGNTEAFF; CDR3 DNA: TGCGCCAGCAGCCTAGATTCGATAGGGAACACTGAAGCTTTCTTT
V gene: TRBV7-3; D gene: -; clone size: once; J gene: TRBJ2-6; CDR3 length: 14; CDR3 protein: CASSLQSGANVLTF; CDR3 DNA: TGTGCCAGCAGCCTTCAGTCTGGGGCCAACGTCCTGACTTTC